This TCR beta chain was profiled in a study of T cells in localized non-small cell lung cancer (dated by TCRdb to 2020 to 2022). Describing the broader study: The study analyzed T cell repertoires of a few hundred early-stage NSCLC patients, comparing tumors and uninvolved tumor-adjacent lungs. Of the NSCLC patients, about 130 were male and around 97 were female, and the mean age was about 69 years. All 236 NSCLC patients in the cohort were treatment-naive and had localized lung tumors that were resected.

As concerns this clone: Its specific antigen is unknown. The sample holds no much larger clone one base away, and base qualities are not on file.

The immunoSEQ Assay was used to sequence TCR beta CDR3 regions from DNA. The study's own analysis went as follows. To compute T cell density, TCR beta template counts were normalized to usable DNA, which was estimated by amplifying housekeeping genes. Richness was estimated using the preseqR package, with extrapolation to 400,000 templates for PBMC samples and to 120,000 templates for tissue samples. Clonality was defined as one minus Pielou's evenness. Tissue-enriched TCRs were identified through differential abundance testing performed on productive amino-acid clonotypes, with a minimum total count of 5 and an alpha of 0.1. Repertoire overlap between compartments was quantified with the Jaccard Index and Morisita Overlap Index. GLIPH clustered TCR beta CDR3s with public tetramer-defined viral CDR3s; viral motifs required at least three viral sequences plus V-gene enrichment. Imported from immuneACCESS, the table was reduced by TCRdb to in-frame sequences with V and J called. These copies leave out some clones; in studies compared against another copy, an unresolved V gene accounts for under half, and the cause of the remainder is not known. V, J and clone size are taken as reported in that table, and D and trimming were inferred from the DNA itself. The sample has 40,000 to 50,000 clones on record, about 88% of them singletons. 2.6% of the sample goes to the ten largest clones.

General study outcomes and caveats: Because multi-region sequencing of the tumors was not done, intratumor heterogeneity could not be ruled out. Because of the exploratory design, TCR variables were selected using unadjusted p-values without false-discovery rate correction. Higher blood T cell density associated with longer overall survival, while higher adjacent-lung clonality associated with shorter survival. Uninvolved tumor-adjacent lung showed the highest T cell clonality, higher than tumor, which suggests more focused antigenic responses in the adjacent lung. A median of around 50 of the top 100 tumor clones were detected in paired uninvolved adjacent lung, and 28 of these tumor clones were also found among the top 100 clones of the paired uninvolved adjacent lung.

At diagnosis, tumor, uninvolved tumor-adjacent lung and peripheral blood were collected and then preserved as a mix of FFPE and fresh-frozen material. For TCR repertoire profiling, blood samples were analyzed as peripheral blood mononuclear cells. Inclusive of the bounding cysteine and phenylalanine, the CDR3 is 14 residues long. Of the read, only the CDR3 DNA is kept; its 42 bases are in frame from base 1. Trimming removed 4 bases from V and 9 bases from J, leaving 16 bases between the germline ends. CDR1 and CDR2 are drawn from the germline V gene (reference sequence): MNHNY, SVGAGI. This sequence originates from a female donor at least 60 years old with stage I squamous cell lung carcinoma. The chain uses TRBV6-6 and TRBJ2-1, with the D gene tentatively TRBD1 or TRBD2, based on 6 matching bases in each. Sequencing used peripheral blood, obtained before any cancer treatment. Read as DNA, the sequence is TGTGCCAGCAGTTTTAGGGGGGCGAACGCTGAGCAGTTCTTC. Its amino acids are CASSFRGANAEQFF.